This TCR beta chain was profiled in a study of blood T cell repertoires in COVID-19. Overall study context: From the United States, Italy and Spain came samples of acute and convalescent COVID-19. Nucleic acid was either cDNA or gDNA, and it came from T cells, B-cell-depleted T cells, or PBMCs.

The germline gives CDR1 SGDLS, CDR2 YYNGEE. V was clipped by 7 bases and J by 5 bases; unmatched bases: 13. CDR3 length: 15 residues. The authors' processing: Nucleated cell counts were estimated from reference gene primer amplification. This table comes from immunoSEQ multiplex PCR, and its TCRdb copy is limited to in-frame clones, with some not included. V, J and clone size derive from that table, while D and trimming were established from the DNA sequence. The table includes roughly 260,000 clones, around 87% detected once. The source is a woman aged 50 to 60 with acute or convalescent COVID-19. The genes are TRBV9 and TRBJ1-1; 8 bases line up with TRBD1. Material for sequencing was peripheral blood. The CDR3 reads CASGRGRGFLTEAFF. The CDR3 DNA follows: TGTGCCAGCGGCAGGGGGCGGGGGTTTTTAACTGAAGCTTTCTTT.